This T cell receptor (beta chain) comes out of a study of T cells in lung cancer brain metastases (dated by TCRdb to 2016 to 2019). Study-wide context: About 85% of the roughly 20 patients had a history of tobacco use, with a median of about 40 pack-years. Of the approximately 20 patients, 15 to 18 received no interval therapy between resection of the primary and resection of the metastasis. A median interval of approximately 330 days was observed between acquisition of the primary and brain metastasis specimens. The study compared TCR beta CDR3 repertoires between fully resected primary non-small cell lung cancers and paired brain metastases. A cohort of around 20 patients was included, from whom around 40 specimens were contributed, with one primary lung lesion and one brain metastasis obtained from each patient. Patients had a median age at first diagnosis of approximately 58 years, with roughly 9 males and about a dozen females. An average DNA integrity number of roughly 3.8 was found in both primary and metastatic specimens, and no significant difference was detected between sites. The research as a whole found: It was not possible to control for the effects of preoperative corticosteroids on T cell infiltration in brain metastases. Most clones were lesion-specific, with limited overlap between paired lesions (mean Morisita index about 0.25). DNA fragmentation in the FFPE samples may have prevented recovery of the complete infiltrating T cell repertoire. In brain metastases, the ten most abundant clones accounted for a significantly larger fraction of the repertoire than in primaries, a finding that suggests clonal expansion. Brain metastases had significantly fewer unique productive clones than paired primaries (median around 1,500 versus 5,000).

Between 2.24 and 4.92 ug genomic DNA was input per sample, with paired samples receiving equal DNA input. TCR beta libraries were constructed with the immunoSEQ hsTCRbeta Kit, with multiplexed V and J gene primers used across two PCR steps. The pooled libraries, together with positive and negative controls, were sequenced on an Illumina MiSeq running a 100-cycle paired-end protocol. The paper's data handling went like this. The immunoSEQ vendor processed the raw data into normalized, annotated TCR beta repertoire reports. Richness was defined as unique clones by nucleotide sequence, and total richness was extrapolated with the iChao1 and Efron-Thisted estimators. To characterize and compare the paired lesions, the analysis used Pielou's evenness, Simpson's index, the proportional abundance of the top-ten clones, and the Morisita overlap index. Entries here come from immuneACCESS through TCRdb and include only in-frame sequences with V and J called. Some clones fail to appear in such tables; in the studies checked, an unresolved V gene covers under half of the shortfall, and the cause of the remainder is unknown. V, J and clone size were drawn from that table, and D and trimming were deduced from the DNA. This sample gives about 1,000 clones in total; roughly 90% of them show up just once. Clones ranked in the top ten supply around a tenth of the sample.

Patients underwent resection for synchronous oligometastatic disease or delayed recurrence of a solitary brain metastasis. To avoid including cancers other than NSCLC, any patient with a history of multiple malignancies was excluded. Tumor areas were macrodissected from four or five deparaffinized about 10 um unstained sections, using marked H&E slides as a guide. All specimens were fixed in formalin and embedded in paraffin (FFPE). The AllPrep DNA/RNA FFPE Kit was used to extract genomic DNA. To note about this clone: No cognate antigen has been identified for it. Base qualities are not recorded, but no much larger clone differs from it by a single base.

Reading from cysteine to phenylalanine, the CDR3 counts 15 amino acids. Only the CDR3 portion is preserved as DNA: 45 bases, with reading frame beginning at the first base. V is shortened by 1 base, J by 3 bases, and the region joining them spans 13 bases. Per the germline V gene, MNHNS is the CDR1 and SASEGT is the CDR2. The sample consisted of tumor tissue from the primary lung tumor. The cell subset or site label of this sample denotes: primary lung cancer lesion. The V and J segments used are TRBV6-1 and TRBJ2-7; the D gene cannot be resolved beyond TRBD1 or TRBD2, each matching 5 bases. This TCR was recovered from a woman in her forties or fifties with non-small cell lung cancer. The DNA is TGTGCCAGCAGTGAAGAAGGGGCAGGAGGCTACGAGCAGTACTTC. Its protein is CASSEEGAGGYEQYF.